This TCR beta chain originates from a study of blood T cell repertoires in COVID-19. Enrollees, about 18 to 100 years old, lived in 20 to 25 US areas. Participants had their cohort set by participant-reported clinical history. Generated by immunoSEQ multiplex PCR, the TCRdb table keeps only in-frame clones and is missing some. The data show roughly 500,000 clones, with about 85% seen just once and around 8% held by the top ten. Germline values: CDR1 SGHTA, CDR2 FQGNSA. The CDR3 is made up of 14 amino acids. V was pared by 8 bases and J by 7 bases, with 12 bases of the junction left unmatched. This clone was seen only once.

The receptor's source is a woman in her sixties who had recovered from COVID-19. The sequenced material came from PBMCs or T cells enriched from blood (not recorded which). The V gene is TRBV7-2, the J gene TRBJ2-7; 9 bases map to TRBD2. The CDR3 loop is CASRASSGVWEQYV. The CDR3, as DNA: TGTGCCAGCCGAGCTTCTAGCGGGGTGTGGGAGCAGTACGTC.